The 21 T cell receptor beta chains below come from one sample, sequenced in a study of CD8+ T cells in alopecia areata. Reverse transcribed after extraction, RNA yielded cDNA as the sequencing template. Clones were sequenced by immunoSEQ multiplex PCR, and TCRdb holds only the in-frame ones, with some missing. The sample lists nearly 200,000 clones, roughly 60% occurring once. The treatment is: oral pan-JAK inhibitor, 5-10 mg twice daily. The material was CD4+ T cells sorted from blood, obtained at week 24, from a patient treated with tofacitinib. These receptors were collected from a human donor with alopecia areata.

This clone appeared a few times. The chain couples TRBV7-9 to TRBJ2-7; D is undetermined. This CDR3 is 13 amino acids long. CDR1 is SEHNR and CDR2 is FQNEAQ in the germline V gene (reference sequence). V was pared by 2 bases and J by 2 bases, with 7 bases between. The CDR3 DNA reads TGTGCCAGCAGCTTAAACGGCCCCTACGAGCAGTACTTC. It translates to CASSLNGPYEQYF.

This clone was seen a single time. J is TRBJ2-7 and V is TRBV30, with D possibly TRBD2 on 6 matching bases. This CDR3 spans 12 amino acids. V was pared by 5 bases and J by 3 bases, with 11 bases between. Germline V gene sequence: CDR1 GTSNPN, CDR2 SVGIG (reference sequence). CDR3 amino acids: CAWGGGVYEQYF. The CDR3 DNA is TGTGCCTGGGGGGGAGGAGTCTACGAGCAGTACTTC.

The chain recombines TRBV13 with TRBJ1-2; TRBD1 aligns across 10 bases. The CDR3 has 15 amino acids. Losses at the gene ends were 4 bases for V and 2 bases for J; bases not matched to a gene: 4. Germline loops: CDR1 PRHDT, CDR2 FYEKMQ (reference sequence). DNA of the CDR3: TGTGCCAGCAGCTCTTGGACAGGGGGAAACTATGGCTACACCTTC. It translates to CASSSWTGGNYGYTF.

The chain joins TRBV5-4 to TRBJ1-1, with a weak D call TRBD1 (5 bases). With 1 base removed from V and 6 bases from J, the gap between germline ends came to 19 bases. Germline-derived CDR1 and CDR2 are SGHNT and YYREEE (reference sequence). The CDR3 is 16 amino acids. CDR3 amino acids: CASSLRSGGGVAEAFF. As DNA, the CDR3 is TGTGCCAGCAGCTTGCGATCGGGAGGAGGGGTGGCTGAAGCTTTCTTT.

With respect to this clone: Other DNA sequences in the same sample also yield this CDR3. V usage is TRBV7-2 and J usage is TRBJ2-7; D gene uncertain. CDR1 is SGHTA and CDR2 is FQGNSA in the germline V gene. CDR3 length equals 11 residues. Trimming pared 4 bases from V and 4 bases from J, leaving 5 bases between. The CDR3 loop is CASSSKYEQYF. CDR3 sequence (DNA): TGTGCCAGCAGCTCTAAGTACGAGCAGTACTTC.

The chain couples TRBV7-6 to TRBJ2-5; possible D gene TRBD1, 6 bases. Trimming took 4 bases from V and 0 from J, leaving 18 bases between them. Germline loops: CDR1 SGHVS, CDR2 FNYEAQ. The CDR3 consists of 17 residues. The CDR3 here is CASSSRPWTENQETQYF. CDR3 DNA sequence: TGTGCCAGCAGCTCCAGACCTTGGACAGAAAACCAAGAGACCCAGTACTTC.

The V gene is TRBV4-1, the J gene TRBJ2-5, with D tentatively TRBD2 (6 bases). Germline V CDR1 and CDR2: MGHRA, YSYEKL. The CDR3 is 15 amino acids. Trimming removed 4 bases from V and 3 bases from J, with 15 bases in between. The CDR3 sequence: CASSPEPGAEETQYF. DNA of the CDR3: TGCGCCAGCAGCCCCGAGCCGGGAGCCGAAGAGACCCAGTACTTC.

This sequence joins TRBV7-9 and TRBJ2-7; no definite D call. This CDR3 is built from 11 residues. V lost 2 bases, J lost 7 bases, and 6 bases lay in between. From germline, CDR1 is SEHNR and CDR2 FQNEAQ (reference sequence). CDR3 sequence reads: CASSLIQEQYF. In nucleotides, the CDR3 is TGTGCCAGCAGCTTAATTCAGGAGCAGTACTTC.

The CDR3 protein is CASSSTPGRFYEQYF. CDR3 bases: TGCGCCAGCAGCTCGACACCGGGACGGTTCTACGAGCAGTACTTC. The genes are TRBV5-1 and TRBJ2-7; TRBD1 or TRBD2 may be the D gene (5 bases each). The CDR3 has 15 residues. CDR1 SGHRS and CDR2 YFSETQ come from the germline V gene. The V end was cut by 3 bases, the J end by 3 bases, with 16 bases between.

This chain joins TRBV9 and TRBJ1-1; D call uncertain. The V end was cut by 0 bases, the J end by 0 bases, with 9 bases between. The CDR3 extends over 15 amino acids. Germline values: CDR1 SGDLS, CDR2 YYNGEE. The CDR3 reads CASSVVAGLNTEAFF. The CDR3 DNA reads as TGTGCCAGCAGCGTAGTGGCCGGGTTGAACACTGAAGCTTTCTTT. The full variable domain, rest sourced from reference TRBV9 and TRBJ1-1, is DSGVTQTPKHLITATGQRVTLRCSPRSGDLSVYWYQQSLDQGLQFLIQYYNGEERAKGNILERFSAQQFPDLHSELNLSSLELGDSALYFCASSVVAGLNTEAFFGQGTRLTVV.

This clone was found a few times. V gene TRBV29-1 combines with J gene TRBJ2-7, with 9 bases that match TRBD1. After removal of 2 bases from V and 7 bases from J, the junction contained 9 bases not matched to a gene. Germline CDR1 and CDR2: SQVTM and ANQGSEA. There are 14 residues in the CDR3. CDR3 amino acids: CSVEPGQGMGEQYF. DNA of the CDR3: TGCAGCGTTGAACCGGGACAGGGTATGGGGGAGCAGTACTTC.

The genes are TRBV5-1 and TRBJ1-1, with D possibly TRBD1 on 5 matching bases. The length of the CDR3 is 16 residues. V lost 0 bases and J lost 7, with 19 bases in between. The V gene's germline CDR1 is SGHRS and CDR2 YFSETQ. Here the CDR3 DNA reads TGCGCCAGCAGCTTGGAGGACACCCGGTCCGGGGATGAAGCTTTCTTT. The encoded protein is CASSLEDTRSGDEAFF.

This chain joins TRBV6-5 and TRBJ1-2; TRBD1 aligns across 7 bases. Per the germline V gene, CDR1 is MNHEY and CDR2 is SVGAGI. The junction had 4 bases not matched to a gene; V was cut back by 2 bases and J by 1 base. This CDR3 has 15 amino acids. The CDR3, as DNA: TGTGCCAGCAGTTACCTGACAGGGTTTAACTATGGCTACACCTTC. This gives the protein CASSYLTGFNYGYTF.

The CDR3 spells CASSLLAAGKDTQYF. Here the CDR3 DNA reads TGCGCCAGCAGCTTGCTAGCGGCCGGGAAAGATACGCAGTATTTT. This chain links TRBV5-1 with TRBJ2-3, with 7 bases that match TRBD2. V shed 1 base, J shed 5 bases, and the junction held 7 bases outside the gene matches. The CDR3 is 15 residues long. The V gene's germline CDR1 is SGHRS and CDR2 YFSETQ.

This chain joins TRBV4-3 and TRBJ2-6; D unresolved. V lost 3 bases and J 0 bases, leaving 12 bases between the germline ends. The CDR3 has 17 residues. From germline, CDR1 is LGHNA and CDR2 YSLEER. The chain's CDR3 is CASSQLISDSGANVLTF. DNA of the CDR3: TGCGCCAGCAGCCAGCTAATCTCGGACTCTGGGGCCAACGTCCTGACTTTC.

J is TRBJ1-4 and V is TRBV6-6; 7 bases are a match to TRBD1. The V gene's germline CDR1 is MNHNY and CDR2 SVGAGI (reference sequence). V lost 7 bases and J lost 8; bases outside the gene matches: 16. The CDR3 has 16 amino acids. CDR3: CASTQIRTGMGEKLFF. Here the CDR3 DNA reads TGTGCCAGCACCCAGATCCGGACAGGCATGGGGGAAAAACTGTTTTTT.

The chain couples TRBV2 to TRBJ1-5; D gene ambiguous. The length of the CDR3 is 11 residues. The germline V and J ends were trimmed by 5 bases and 1 base, with 0 bases remaining between them. Germline CDR1 is SNHLY and CDR2 is FYNNEI. CDR3 region: CASSSNQPQHF. CDR3 sequence (DNA): TGTGCCAGCAGTAGCAATCAGCCCCAGCATTTT.

This clone came up many times. The chain links TRBV9 to TRBJ1-2, with a possible D match to TRBD1 (6 bases). Trimming shortened V by 4 bases and J by 4 bases, and 17 bases separated the two germline ends. The CDR3 is 15 amino acids. Germline values: CDR1 SGDLS, CDR2 YYNGEE. CDR3 DNA: TGTGCCAGCAGCCAAGGGGGGATTGGACCCTATGGCTACACCTTC. This sequence encodes CASSQGGIGPYGYTF.

This rearrangement joins TRBV6-5 to TRBJ2-3, with TRBD2 matching 10 bases. The CDR3 consists of 14 residues. Losses at the gene ends were 10 bases for V and 5 bases for J; bases not matched to a gene: 9. Germline assignment: CDR1 MNHEY and CDR2 SVGAGI. The CDR3 nucleotides are TGTGCCACCCAGCGGGGGGGCGGAGGAGATACGCAGTATTTT. Translation: CATQRGGGGDTQYF.

This sequence joins TRBV19 and TRBJ1-2; D unclear. This CDR3 has 13 residues. V was shortened by 8 bases and J by 2 bases, with 12 bases between the two germline ends. Germline loops: CDR1 LNHDA, CDR2 SQIVND (reference sequence). CDR3 loop: CASRPGKNYGYTF. The CDR3 DNA reads as TGTGCCAGTCGACCGGGCAAGAACTATGGCTACACCTTC.

There are a few counts of this clone. The chain couples TRBV5-1 to TRBJ1-1, with 7 bases matching TRBD1. The CDR3 has 16 residues. Germline V gene lookup returns CDR1 SGHRS and CDR2 YFSETQ. V trimming: 1 base; J trimming: 2 bases; junction bases outside the gene matches: 8. The CDR3 nucleotides are TGCGCCAGCAGCTTGTACGTGGGACAGAGCAACACTGAAGCTTTCTTT. Amino acids: CASSLYVGQSNTEAFF. Combining the CDR3 with reference TRBV5-1 and TRBJ1-1 gives the whole variable domain KAGVTQTPRYLIKTRGQQVTLSCSPISGHRSVSWYQQTPGQGLQFLFEYFSETQRNKGNFPGRFSGRQFSNSRSEMNVSTLELGDSALYLCASSLYVGQSNTEAFFGQGTRLTVV.